This record covers a single T cell receptor (beta chain). The antigen is unknown. The CDR3 loop spans 15 amino acids. V was clipped by 4 bases and J by 4 bases, with 16 bases between them. Germline V gene lookup returns CDR1 SGHTA and CDR2 FQGNSA. The entry originates in a study of cytomegalovirus exposure and HLA in healthy donors. The PCR made use of 60 Vbeta and 13 Jbeta primers. Some clones are missing from TCRdb's copy, which holds only in-frame ones; the method was immunoSEQ multiplex PCR. The table has tens of thousands of clones, 81% seen once. Study results and caveats: Donors were assumed by presence/absence analyses to have roughly uniform sequencing depth.

The chain carries TRBV7-2 and TRBJ1-2; D perhaps matches TRBD1 (5 bases). The material sequenced was PBMCs. This clonotype originated in a girl aged 2-10 years in good health and CMV-seropositive. CDR3 sequence reads: CASSSPRGGTYGYTF. Here the CDR3 DNA reads TGTGCCAGCAGCTCTCCTCGGGGGGGAACCTATGGCTACACCTTC.